This T cell receptor (beta chain) is from a study of cytomegalovirus exposure and HLA in healthy donors (dated by TCRdb to 2016 to 2017). Context from the whole study: An earlier analysis of several hundred of the donors reported roughly 300 Gb of sequence data and some 120 million unique TCR beta sequences from about 179 million T cells. Approximately 300 gigabases of sequencing data and 75 million to 85 million unique TCR sequences made up an early release that covered several hundred HLA-typed donors. Of the roughly 400 genotyped donors, roughly 80% fell in the genetic ancestry cluster associated with self-reported Caucasian donors. The study was designed to test whether signatures of past pathogen exposure could be identified by cataloging public T cell receptors. The study used immunosequencing to profile the T cell repertoires of under 700 subjects and linked those repertoires to cytomegalovirus serostatus. Besides the first cohort of some 670 subjects, a separate validation cohort made up of 120 different subjects was used. To predict cytomegalovirus infection status, the study combined high-throughput TCR immunosequencing, statistical association of individual TCRs with disease status, and machine learning. To study patterns of TCR occurrence, a later analysis re-analyzed previously published TCR beta repertoires from just over 650 donors and added high-resolution HLA genotyping. The later analysis used no new phenotypic data to find candidate immune exposures, relying instead on TCR beta sequences and their occurrence across donors. An earlier analysis of around 640 of the donors used high-throughput TCR beta sequencing to judge whether each TCR beta V gene segment behaved as functional or pseudogenic. Donor age, sex, ethnicity and CMV serostatus were compiled together with the repertoire data. A later genetic analysis used genome-wide SNP genotypes for about 60% of the roughly 700 donors, treating that subset as a discovery cohort. All discovery cohort repertoires had been generated on a single sequencing platform. Both class I and class II loci were covered by HLA typing, at four-digit resolution. Typing coverage differed by locus: A, B, C, DRB1 and DQB1 were typed in roughly 620-630 donors, DQA1 in 522, DPA1 in 600 to 610, and DPB1 in 450 to 490. Four to six DR-DQ haplotypes were handled as single units for association and clustering, since linkage in the cohort was strong. Among roughly 370 genotyped donors of the cohort, an average of roughly 240,000 unique TCR beta nucleotide sequences were sequenced per donor, 15% to 20% of them non-productive. Overall study outcomes, separate from this receptor: Presence/absence analyses assumed roughly uniform sequencing depth across donors, an assumption that may not hold. In this cohort, only TCR beta chains were sequenced, and detectable features were limited by the absence of alpha or paired-chain data. In both the original and validation cohorts, the classifier was reported to diagnose cytomegalovirus status with high specificity and sensitivity. Correlated functional status among segregating V segments might reflect linkage disequilibrium, but an unknown experimental factor could not be ruled out. A later analysis found that TCR association rates varied across HLA loci, with DRB1 alleles showing the most associated TCRs and HLA-C alleles the fewest. The only immune exposure information available for the cohort was CMV serostatus. Because some donors lacked HLA typing at each locus, the association tests relied only on the typed subset. The study gave a list of some 150 TCR beta chains associated with cytomegalovirus. A group of highly shared sequence variants was considered likely to be a technical artifact of the sequencing pipeline. Broadly in line with IMGT annotations, most TCR beta V segments showed up in productive rearrangements about 87% or about 30% of the time in an earlier analysis of several hundred of the donors. In vitro tests confirmed that three of the cytomegalovirus-associated TCR beta chains recognize cytomegalovirus antigens. A further reported finding was that TCR beta sequences accurately predicted the HLA-A and HLA-B alleles for most subjects in the first cohort. Compared with equally common non-associated chains, HLA-associated TCR beta chains in a later analysis were more clonally expanded and had lower generation probabilities. According to a later analysis, parvovirus B19, influenza, CMV and Epstein-Barr virus appeared linked to several top co-occurrence clusters. Most TCR sequences were seen in very few donors, while some public TCRs were found in many individuals. At a false discovery rate of 0.05, a later analysis linked under 20,000 TCR beta sequences to specific HLA alleles. The earlier analysis of some 560 of the donors excluded some 16 rarely observed V segments, including chromosome 9 orphons, because counts were too low. Assigning TCR associations to individual alleles was difficult when HLA alleles, especially DR and DQ, strongly co-occurred. Some IMGT-functional V segments, including TRBV6-2 and TRBV6-3, could not be distinguished by the 87-base-pair reads and were therefore excluded. According to a later analysis, most CMV-associated TCR beta chains appeared to be HLA-restricted, and the HLA associations seemed to be driven largely by CMV exposure. It was suggested by the authors that the approach could potentially be generalized to other disease states and immunological phenotypes. Compared with the approximately 600-donor mean, donors in an Asian-associated ancestry cluster had fewer N-insertions in productive TCRs, according to a later genetic analysis. An association between a missense DCLRE1C variant and V-gene and J-gene trimming of TCR beta chains was found in a later genetic analysis and replicated in an independent cohort.

The library was made by the immunoSEQ multiplex PCR assay. For the multiplex PCR, a mixture combining 60 forward primers for TCR Vbeta segments and 13 reverse primers for TCR Jbeta segments was used. A multiplex PCR assay on genomic DNA amplified the CDR3 region of rearranged TCR beta genes. The amplified TCR beta libraries were sequenced on the Illumina HiSeq System as 87-base-pair reads. For the original study's pipeline: A later analysis tallied around 82 million unique TCR beta chains across the 666 repertoires, and some 10 million of those chains were shared by two or more donors. To remove PCR and sequencing errors, raw reads were error-corrected and collapsed into unique sequences using a nearest-neighbor algorithm that merged closely related sequences. CDR3 sequences were aligned to IMGT reference sequences to assign V, D and J gene segments. Each retained sequence needed at least a six-nucleotide match to both a V gene segment and a J gene segment. A rearrangement was called productive if the CDR3 had no stop codons and remained in frame with V and J, and every other rearrangement was called non-productive. Following IMGT convention, CDR3 was defined as the stretch from the second conserved V-encoded cysteine up to the conserved J-encoded phenylalanine. In an earlier analysis of approximately 590 of the donors, sequences lacking an unambiguous match to a single V gene segment were excluded. An earlier analysis of some 500 of the donors classified V segments as functional when productive rearrangements were above 56.7% and as segregating when the standard deviation between donors was above 5%. To diagnose cytomegalovirus status from the catalog of TCR beta chain sequences, a statistical classification framework was built. In a later analysis, V and J genes were assigned by comparing TCR nucleotide sequences against IMGT/GENE-DB human TR gene sequences. Using the TCRdist pipeline, a later analysis assigned CDR3 sequences along with most-parsimonious VDJ recombination scenarios. In a later analysis, each TCR beta chain was defined by its CDR3 amino acid sequence together with its V-gene family, and reads without a unique V-gene family were excluded. In a later analysis, 500 to 700 highly shared, low-generation-probability nucleotide sequences were removed to address suspected cross-contamination and a sequencing artifact. In a later analysis, a clonal expansion index for each public chain was calculated from normalized within-repertoire ranks of inferred template counts. Generation probabilities in a later analysis came from a VDJ recombination model fitted to out-of-frame rearrangements, and those results were checked against IGoR. In a later analysis, hypergeometric tests were used to score TCR-TCR, TCR-HLA and TCR-CMV co-occurrence, with a repertoire-size bias correction applied to TCR pairs. In a later analysis, false discovery rates were estimated by permuting HLA or CMV assignments 20 times. In a later analysis, co-occurring TCRs were grouped using DBSCAN, with TCRdist sequence similarity added in when clustering inside HLA-allele-positive subsets. Repertoires with fewer than 30,000 or more than 120,000 public chains were left out of co-occurrence clustering, as were five repertoires with anomalous nucleotide sharing. TCRdb holds this immuneACCESS table with in-frame rearrangements only. Some clones are missing; in checked studies, unresolved V genes explain under half, and the rest has no known cause. From that table come the V and J calls and clone size; the DNA was used to work out D and trimming. Across this sample there are under 200,000 clones, with over 75% seen only once. The top ten hold around 0.46% of the sample.

The CDR3, cysteine through phenylalanine, is 18 amino acids long. Only the CDR3 DNA stays, 54 bases, in frame from base 1. Ends trimmed: V by 4 bases, J by 2 bases; bases unmatched to a gene: 10. For CDR1 and CDR2, the germline V gene lists LGHNA and YSLEER. The cohort was made up of approximately 670 healthy bone marrow donors. At the time of sampling, all cohort members were nominally healthy, though unrecorded immune exposures were likely present. The donor tested CMV seronegative and was one of the 352 seronegative cohort members. Each donor provided a peripheral blood sample, and peripheral blood mononuclear cells were used for TCR beta sequencing. Genomic DNA was extracted from the blood cell samples with the Qiagen DNeasy Blood Extraction Kit. With regard to this clone: This clone's antigen is unknown. No quality values exist for individual bases; no much larger clone is one base distant.

The chain couples TRBV4-3 to TRBJ2-1; 11 bases in the middle match TRBD2. The material sequenced was PBMCs. The clonotype originates from a woman aged 45-65 years in good health and CMV-seronegative. The CDR3 here reads CASSLYHPSGGPYNEQFF. In nucleotides, the sequence is TGCGCCAGCAGCCTTTACCATCCTAGCGGGGGGCCCTACAATGAGCAGTTCTTC.